A single sample is the source of the 6 T cell receptor beta chains below, sequenced in a study of ipilimumab plus nivolumab after autologous stem cell transplantation. Profiling relied on immunoSEQ multiplex PCR, and the TCRdb table lists in-frame clones only, not all of them. Of roughly 3,000 clones in the sample, under 85% are singletons; the top ten hold 8% to 11%. Sequences were derived from PBMCs, sampled in a trial of ipilimumab plus nivolumab as post-transplant consolidation. The source is a male donor with primary mediastinal lymphoma.

As for this clone: The identical CDR3 is also encoded by other nucleotide sequences in the sample. The rearrangement joins TRBV6-5 to TRBJ2-7, with TRBD2 matching 7 bases. V dropped 4 bases and J dropped 2; count of bases not matched to a gene: 5. The V gene's germline CDR1 is MNHEY and CDR2 SVGAGI. This CDR3 contains 14 residues. CDR3 nucleotides: TGTGCCAGCAGTTCCCCGGGACTAACCTACGAGCAGTACTTC. Amino acids: CASSSPGLTYEQYF.

The chain carries TRBV25-1 and TRBJ1-6; the D is unclear. This CDR3 comprises 11 residues. CDR1 is MGHDK and CDR2 is SYGVNS in the germline V gene. V lost 4 bases and J 7 bases, leaving 2 bases between the germline ends. The CDR3 DNA reads as TGTGCCAGCAGTGGAAATTCACCCCTCCACTTT. It is translated as CASSGNSPLHF.

J is TRBJ2-5 and V is TRBV5-1, with D tentatively TRBD2 (6 bases). V lost 3 bases, J lost 1 base, and 10 bases lay in between. Germline V CDR1 and CDR2: SGHRS, YFSETQ. The CDR3 is 14 amino acids. CDR3 bases: TGCGCCAGCAGCTCGCGGGGTGGCCAAGAGACCCAGTACTTC. As protein: CASSSRGGQETQYF.

The genes are TRBV11-2 and TRBJ2-1; 8 bases fit TRBD2. The junction had 1 base not matched to a gene; V was cut back by 2 bases and J by 1 base. Germline V CDR1 and CDR2: SGHAT, FQNNGV. This CDR3 spans 15 amino acids. CDR3: CASSLTGGSYNEQFF. DNA of the CDR3: TGTGCCAGCAGCTTAACGGGGGGGTCCTACAATGAGCAGTTCTTC.

This clone came up once. J is TRBJ1-3 and V is TRBV6-4; weak D call: TRBD1 (5 bases). The CDR3 runs to 14 residues. CDR1 and CDR2 from the germline V gene are MRHNA and SNTAGT. V shed 5 bases and J shed 5 bases, with 13 bases lying between them. The CDR3: CASSTGGRRNTIYF. The CDR3 DNA reads TGTGCCAGCAGTACGGGGGGTAGGAGAAACACCATATATTTT.

The chain joins TRBV6-5 to TRBJ2-5, with D tentatively TRBD2 (5 bases). Trimming pared 4 bases from V and 9 bases from J, leaving 12 bases between. Germline V gives CDR1 MNHEY, CDR2 SVGAGI. The CDR3 extends over 12 amino acids. CDR3 DNA: TGTGCCAGCAGTTCGCCGTGGCGGGCCCAGTACTTC. Translation gives CASSSPWRAQYF.